These 7 T cell receptor beta chains originate from one sample sequenced in a study of blood T cells in healthy people across ages. Next came a second PCR, run for about 7 to 12 cycles, which used a sample-barcoded 5' primer along with a J-beta primer mix. Each CDR3 protein is one row after TCRdb ran MiXCR on the 5' RACE reads. Of around 650,000 distinct CDR3 sequences listed, around 38% are singletons. Sequenced input: blood. The source of these receptors is a man older than 75 in good health.

A few counts support this clonotype. This chain joins TRBV20-1 and TRBJ1-2; 12 bases align to TRBD1. V was pared by 5 bases and J by 7 bases, with 2 bases of the junction left unmatched. CDR1 DFQATT and CDR2 SNEGSKA come from the germline V gene (reference sequence). This CDR3 has 12 amino acids. The CDR3 DNA reads as TGCAGTGCTGGGACAGGGGGCGGTGGCTACACCTTC. It yields the protein CSAGTGGGGYTF.

For this clonotype: With a much larger clone just one base away, this may be a read error. This chain connects TRBV4-1 to TRBJ2-5; possible D gene TRBD2, 5 bases. The germline V gene encodes CDR1 MGHRA and CDR2 YSYEKL. Trimming took off 0 bases at V and 1 base at J, with 15 bases between the two ends. The CDR3 contains 17 residues. The CDR3 DNA sequence: TGCGCCAGCAGCCAAGATGGACCACTAACTAGCCAAGAGACCCAGTACTTC. Its translation is CASSQDGPLTSQETQYF.

This clonotype was observed a handful of times. V and J are TRBV20-1 and TRBJ2-7; TRBD2 matches 9 bases. Germline V gives CDR1 DFQATT, CDR2 SNEGSKA (reference sequence). V shed 6 bases, J shed 3 bases, and the junction held 18 bases outside the gene matches. The CDR3 totals 17 residues. CDR3 sequence: CSAGQRSSGIKGYEQYF. The CDR3 DNA sequence: TGCAGTGCCGGACAAAGATCTAGCGGGATAAAGGGCTACGAGCAGTACTTC.

In its sample, this clonotype was seen a few times. The chain couples TRBV4-2 to TRBJ2-1; D not certain. V was cut by 1 base and J by 3 bases, with 7 bases left in between. This CDR3 has 14 amino acids. From germline, CDR1 is LGHNA and CDR2 YNFKEQ. Written as DNA, the CDR3 is TGTGCCAGCAGCCAAGCCGACGGCTACAATGAGCAGTTCTTC. It is translated as CASSQADGYNEQFF.

This clonotype has at least ten counts. This chain connects TRBV20-1 to TRBJ2-7; maybe TRBD1 (6 bases). Trimming left V 0 bases short and J 2 bases short, with 17 bases between. Germline V gene data show CDR1 as DFQATT and CDR2 as SNEGSKA (reference sequence). The CDR3 length is 16 residues. The CDR3 DNA is TGCAGTGCTAGAGAACCATCCTCCGGACAGACCTACGAGCAGTACTTC. It encodes CSAREPSSGQTYEQYF.

This sequence joins TRBV10-3 and TRBJ2-1; 10 bases agree with TRBD2. The J call may be mistaken, given a closer DNA end match to TRBJ2-7. Looked up from germline, CDR1 is ENHRY and CDR2 is SYGVKD. This CDR3 is 16 amino acids long. This CDR3 reads CAISKSAGGGYNEQYF. The CDR3, as DNA: TGTGCCATCAGTAAATCAGCGGGAGGGGGCTACAATGAGCAGTACTTC.

The J gene is TRBJ2-1, the V gene TRBV24-1; tentatively, D is TRBD1 (6 bases). This CDR3 comprises 15 residues. Trimming removed 5 bases at V and 5 bases at J, with 15 bases between. Germline CDR1 reads KGHDR; CDR2 reads SFDVKD. CDR3 amino acids: CATSGTQGRNNEQFF. CDR3 sequence (DNA): TGTGCCACCAGTGGAACACAGGGAAGAAACAATGAGCAGTTCTTC.